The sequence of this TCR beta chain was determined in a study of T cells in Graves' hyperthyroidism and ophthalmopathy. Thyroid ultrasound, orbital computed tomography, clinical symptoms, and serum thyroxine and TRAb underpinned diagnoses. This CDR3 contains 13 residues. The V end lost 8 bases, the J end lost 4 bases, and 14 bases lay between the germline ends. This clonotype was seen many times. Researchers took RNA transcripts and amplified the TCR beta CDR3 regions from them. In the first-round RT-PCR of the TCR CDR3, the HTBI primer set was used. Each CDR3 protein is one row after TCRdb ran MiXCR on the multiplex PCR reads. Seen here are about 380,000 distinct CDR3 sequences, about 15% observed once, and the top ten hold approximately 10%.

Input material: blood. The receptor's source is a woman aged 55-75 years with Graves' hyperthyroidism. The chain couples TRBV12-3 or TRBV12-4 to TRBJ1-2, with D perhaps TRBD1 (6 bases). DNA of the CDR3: TGTGCCAGCGGAAGGACAGACAGCTATGGCTACACCTTC. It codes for CASGRTDSYGYTF.